This T cell receptor beta chain was identified in a study of blood T cell repertoires in COVID-19. V shed 0 bases, J shed 4 bases, and the junction held 4 bases outside the gene matches. The CDR3 length is 15 residues. The germline CDR1 and CDR2 sequences are SGDLS and YYNGEE. The table came from immunoSEQ multiplex PCR; TCRdb's copy has only in-frame clones and leaves some out. The sample has 60,000 to 80,000 clones, roughly 89% seen once. For this clone: The sample has other DNA sequences that encode this CDR3 too.

This receptor was obtained from a human donor in a cohort sampled during active COVID-19. Material: peripheral blood. The gene calls are TRBV9 and TRBJ2-5; 9 nucleotides agree with TRBD2. Written as DNA, the CDR3 is TGTGCCAGCAGCGTAGATAGCGGGAGAGGAGAGACCCAGTACTTC. It is translated as CASSVDSGRGETQYF.